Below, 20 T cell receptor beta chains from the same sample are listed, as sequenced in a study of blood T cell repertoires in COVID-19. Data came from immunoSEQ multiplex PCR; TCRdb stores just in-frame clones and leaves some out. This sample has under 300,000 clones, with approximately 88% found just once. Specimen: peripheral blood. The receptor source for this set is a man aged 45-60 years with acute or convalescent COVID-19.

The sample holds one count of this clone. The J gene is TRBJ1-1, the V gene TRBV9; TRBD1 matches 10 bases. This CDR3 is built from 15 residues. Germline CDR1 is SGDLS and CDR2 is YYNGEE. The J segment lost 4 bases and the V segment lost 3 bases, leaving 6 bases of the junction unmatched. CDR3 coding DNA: TGTGCCAGCAGCGCCTCCCGGACAGGGGGCACTGAAGCTTTCTTT. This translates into CASSASRTGGTEAFF.

CDR3 bases: TGTGCCAGCTCACCTAGCGGGAGCACTGAAGCTTTCTTT. Residues: CASSPSGSTEAFF. This chain links TRBV18 with TRBJ1-1, with D unresolved. The CDR3 consists of 13 residues. CDR1 is KGHSH, CDR2 LQKENI, per germline. The germline V and J ends were trimmed by 3 bases and 4 bases, with 9 bases remaining between them.

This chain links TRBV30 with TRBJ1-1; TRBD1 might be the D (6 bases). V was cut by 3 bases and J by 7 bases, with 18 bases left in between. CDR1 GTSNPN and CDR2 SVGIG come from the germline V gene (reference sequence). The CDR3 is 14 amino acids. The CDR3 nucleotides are TGTGCCTGGAGACGACCTGGGGGCAGAAGTGAAGCTTTCTTT. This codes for CAWRRPGGRSEAFF.

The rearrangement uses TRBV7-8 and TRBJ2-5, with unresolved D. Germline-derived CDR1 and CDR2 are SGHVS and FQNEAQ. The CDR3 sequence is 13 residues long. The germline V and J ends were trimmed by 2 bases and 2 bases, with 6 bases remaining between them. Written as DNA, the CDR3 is TGTGCCAGCAGCTTAAGGCGGCAAGAGACCCAGTACTTC. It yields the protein CASSLRRQETQYF.

CDR3 bases: TGTGCCTGGAGTTTTCTCCCAGGATGGGCCACTGAAGCTTTCTTT. This sequence encodes CAWSFLPGWATEAFF. This rearrangement joins TRBV30 to TRBJ1-1; D is uncertain. Trimming removed 2 bases from V and 4 bases from J, with 17 bases in between. In germline, CDR1 is GTSNPN, CDR2 SVGIG (reference sequence). The CDR3 is 15 amino acids.

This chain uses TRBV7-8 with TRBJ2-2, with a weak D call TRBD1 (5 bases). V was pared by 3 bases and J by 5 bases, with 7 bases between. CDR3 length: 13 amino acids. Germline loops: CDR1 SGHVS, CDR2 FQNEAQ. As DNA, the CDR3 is TGTGCCAGCAGCTTTAGGGGAACCGGGGAGCTGTTTTTT. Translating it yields CASSFRGTGELFF.

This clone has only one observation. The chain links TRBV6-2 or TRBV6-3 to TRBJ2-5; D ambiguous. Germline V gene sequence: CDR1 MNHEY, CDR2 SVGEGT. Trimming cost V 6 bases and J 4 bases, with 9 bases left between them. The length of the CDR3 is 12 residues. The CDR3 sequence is CASSRQGETQYF. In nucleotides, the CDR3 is TGTGCCAGCAGCCGACAAGGAGAGACCCAGTACTTC.

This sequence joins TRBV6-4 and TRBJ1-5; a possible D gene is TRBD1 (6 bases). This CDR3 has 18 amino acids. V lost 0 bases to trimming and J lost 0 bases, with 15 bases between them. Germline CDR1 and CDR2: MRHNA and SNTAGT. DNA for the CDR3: TGTGCCAGCAGTGACTCGACGACAGGCGAGTATAGCAATCAGCCCCAGCATTTT. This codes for CASSDSTTGEYSNQPQHF.

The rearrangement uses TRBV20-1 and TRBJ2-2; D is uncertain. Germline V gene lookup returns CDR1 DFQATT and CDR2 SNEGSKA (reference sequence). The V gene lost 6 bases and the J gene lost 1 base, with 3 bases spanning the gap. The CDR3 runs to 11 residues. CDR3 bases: TGCAGTGCCCGGAACACCGGGGAGCTGTTTTTT. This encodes CSARNTGELFF.

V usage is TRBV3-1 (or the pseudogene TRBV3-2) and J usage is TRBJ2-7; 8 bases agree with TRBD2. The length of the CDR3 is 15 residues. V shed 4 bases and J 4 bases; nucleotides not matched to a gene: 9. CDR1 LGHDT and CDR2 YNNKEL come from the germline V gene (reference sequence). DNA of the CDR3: TGTGCCAGCAGCCTAACTAGCGGAAACTTATACGAGCAGTACTTC. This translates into CASSLTSGNLYEQYF.

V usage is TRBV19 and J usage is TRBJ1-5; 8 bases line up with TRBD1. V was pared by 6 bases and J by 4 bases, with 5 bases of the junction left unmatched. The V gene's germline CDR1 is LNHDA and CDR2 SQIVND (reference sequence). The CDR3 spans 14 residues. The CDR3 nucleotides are TGTGCCAGTAGGCTGACAGGGGTAAATCAGCCCCAGCATTTT. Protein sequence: CASRLTGVNQPQHF. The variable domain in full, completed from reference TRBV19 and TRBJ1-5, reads DGGITQSPKYLFRKEGQNVTLSCEQNLNHDAMYWYRQDPGQGLRLIYYSQIVNDFQKGDIAEGYSVSREKKESFPLTVTSAQKNPTAFYLCASRLTGVNQPQHFGDGTRLSIL.

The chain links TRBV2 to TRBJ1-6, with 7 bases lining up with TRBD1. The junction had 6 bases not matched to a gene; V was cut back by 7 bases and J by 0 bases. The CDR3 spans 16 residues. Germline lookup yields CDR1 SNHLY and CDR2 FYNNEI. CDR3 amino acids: CASTGQASSYNSPLHF. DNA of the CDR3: TGTGCCAGCACCGGACAGGCTAGCTCCTATAATTCACCCCTCCACTTT.

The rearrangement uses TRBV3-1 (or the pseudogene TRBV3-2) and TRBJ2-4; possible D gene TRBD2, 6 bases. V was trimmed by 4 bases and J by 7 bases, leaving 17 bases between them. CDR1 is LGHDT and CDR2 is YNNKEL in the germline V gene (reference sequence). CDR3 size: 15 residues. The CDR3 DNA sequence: TGTGCCAGCAGCCTAAGCACCGGGGGTCCGAACATTCAGTACTTC. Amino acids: CASSLSTGGPNIQYF.

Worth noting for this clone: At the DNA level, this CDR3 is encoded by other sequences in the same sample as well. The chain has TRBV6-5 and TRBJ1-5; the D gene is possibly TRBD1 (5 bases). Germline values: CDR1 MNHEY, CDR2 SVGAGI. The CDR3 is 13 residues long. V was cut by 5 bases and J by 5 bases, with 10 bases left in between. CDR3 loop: CASSPDRDQPQHF. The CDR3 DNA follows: TGTGCCAGCAGTCCCGACAGAGATCAGCCCCAGCATTTT.

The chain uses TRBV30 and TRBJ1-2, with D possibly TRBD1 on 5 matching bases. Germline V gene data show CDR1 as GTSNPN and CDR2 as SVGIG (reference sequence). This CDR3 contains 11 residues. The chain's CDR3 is CSAGLNYGYTF. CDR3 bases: TGTTCCGCGGGACTCAACTATGGCTACACCTTC.

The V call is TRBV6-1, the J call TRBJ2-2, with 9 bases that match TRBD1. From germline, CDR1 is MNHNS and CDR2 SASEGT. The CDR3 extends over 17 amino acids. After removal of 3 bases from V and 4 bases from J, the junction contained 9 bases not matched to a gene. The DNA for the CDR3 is TGTGCCAGCAGTGACCCTGGGACAGGGATGGTCACCGGGGAGCTGTTTTTT. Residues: CASSDPGTGMVTGELFF.

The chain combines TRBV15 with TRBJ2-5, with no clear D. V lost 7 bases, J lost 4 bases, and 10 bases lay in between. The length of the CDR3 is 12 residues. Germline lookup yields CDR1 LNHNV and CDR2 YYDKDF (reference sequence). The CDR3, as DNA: TGTGCCACCAAAAGCCATCCAGAGACCCAGTACTTC. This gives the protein CATKSHPETQYF.

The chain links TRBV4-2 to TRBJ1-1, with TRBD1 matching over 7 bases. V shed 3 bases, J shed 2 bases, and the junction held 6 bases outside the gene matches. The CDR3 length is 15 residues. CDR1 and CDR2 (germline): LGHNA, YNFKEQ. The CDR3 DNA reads TGTGCCAGCAGCCAGGGCAGACAGGGTAACACTGAAGCTTTCTTT. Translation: CASSQGRQGNTEAFF.

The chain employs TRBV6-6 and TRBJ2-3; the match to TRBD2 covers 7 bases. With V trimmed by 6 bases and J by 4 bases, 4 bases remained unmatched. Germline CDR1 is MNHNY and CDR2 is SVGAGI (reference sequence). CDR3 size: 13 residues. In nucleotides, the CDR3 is TGTGCCAGCAGAACGGGAGGAGCAGATACGCAGTATTTT. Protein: CASRTGGADTQYF.

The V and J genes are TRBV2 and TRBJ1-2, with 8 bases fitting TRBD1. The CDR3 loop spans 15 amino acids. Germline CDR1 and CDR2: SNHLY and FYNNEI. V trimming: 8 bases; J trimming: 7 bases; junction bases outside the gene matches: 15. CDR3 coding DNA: TGTGCCAGCCGAGGTGGCAGGGGGCTCCGCGGTGGCTACACCTTC. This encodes CASRGGRGLRGGYTF.